Listed here are 14 T cell receptor beta chains from one sample, sequenced in a study of cytomegalovirus exposure and HLA in healthy donors. The primer mix had 60 Vbeta and 13 Jbeta primers. Here immunoSEQ multiplex PCR was the method, and the copy in TCRdb shows in-frame clones only, minus some. The sample contains about 120,000 clones, approximately 78% of which appear only once. Material: PBMCs. The receptors were sampled from a woman in her twenties or thirties in good health and CMV-seropositive.

The genes are TRBV5-4 and TRBJ2-7; D might be TRBD2 (5 bases). The V gene's germline CDR1 is SGHNT and CDR2 YYREEE (reference sequence). The V end was cut by 4 bases, the J end by 2 bases, with 10 bases between. This CDR3 region has 13 residues. The CDR3 DNA reads as TGTGCCAGCAGCGACGGACTTGCCTACGAGCAGTACTTC. Encoded protein: CASSDGLAYEQYF.

This sequence joins TRBV19 and TRBJ1-5; D remains unclear. The CDR3 length is 14 residues. Germline V lookup: CDR1 LNHDA, CDR2 SQIVND (reference sequence). V was clipped by 7 bases and J by 2 bases, with 12 bases between them. CDR3 amino acids: CASINRVGNQPQHF. For the CDR3, the DNA is TGTGCCAGTATAAACCGGGTCGGCAATCAGCCCCAGCATTTT. The full variable domain, rest sourced from reference TRBV19 and TRBJ1-5, is DGGITQSPKYLFRKEGQNVTLSCEQNLNHDAMYWYRQDPGQGLRLIYYSQIVNDFQKGDIAEGYSVSREKKESFPLTVTSAQKNPTAFYLCASINRVGNQPQHFGDGTRLSIL.

The chain recombines TRBV9 with TRBJ1-1; D not resolved. CDR1 is SGDLS, CDR2 YYNGEE, per germline. V lost 0 bases to trimming and J lost 3 bases, with 9 bases between them. This CDR3 has 14 amino acids. The CDR3 sequence: CASSVDVFDTEAFF. The CDR3 region has the DNA TGTGCCAGCAGCGTAGATGTTTTCGACACTGAAGCTTTCTTT.

The chain links TRBV15 to TRBJ1-4; D unresolved. This CDR3 spans 15 amino acids. Deletions cut 0 bases from V and 3 bases from J, with 8 bases between. Per the germline V gene, CDR1 is LNHNV and CDR2 is YYDKDF (reference sequence). CDR3 bases: TGTGCCACCAGCAGAGATCTGGGAGCTAATGAAAAACTGTTTTTT. Translation: CATSRDLGANEKLFF.

The chain employs TRBV7-2 and TRBJ2-5, with TRBD2 identical over 7 bases. V trimming: 5 bases; J trimming: 7 bases; junction bases outside the gene matches: 7. The CDR3 has 13 residues. Per the germline V gene, CDR1 is SGHTA and CDR2 is FQGNSA. Here the CDR3 reads CASSVTSVRTQYF. The CDR3 DNA reads as TGTGCCAGCAGCGTAACTAGCGTGCGGACCCAGTACTTC.

This chain joins TRBV9 and TRBJ1-2, with 7 bases fitting TRBD1. V trimming: 2 bases; J trimming: 0 bases; junction bases outside the gene matches: 10. Germline CDR1 SGDLS, CDR2 YYNGEE. The CDR3 length is 17 residues. CDR3 nucleotides: TGTGCCAGCAGCGTCCGGGACAGCCAGTCTCCTAACTATGGCTACACCTTC. This sequence encodes CASSVRDSQSPNYGYTF. Looking up the rest from reference TRBV9 and TRBJ1-2 gives the full variable domain: DSGVTQTPKHLITATGQRVTLRCSPRSGDLSVYWYQQSLDQGLQFLIQYYNGEERAKGNILERFSAQQFPDLHSELNLSSLELGDSALYFCASSVRDSQSPNYGYTFGSGTRLTVV.

In its sample, this clone was seen once. This sequence joins TRBV4-3 and TRBJ2-3, with TRBD2 matching over 8 bases. The CDR3 has 14 residues. Unmatched junction bases numbered 4, after V lost 3 bases and J lost 5 bases. Germline CDR1 and CDR2: LGHNA and YSLEER. CDR3 sequence (DNA): TGCGCCAGCAGCCACGGGAGGGAGGGAGATACGCAGTATTTT. It codes for CASSHGREGDTQYF.

V is TRBV5-6 and J is TRBJ2-5, with 12 bases matching TRBD2. The DNA end is more similar to TRBJ2-7, so the J call may be wrong. The CDR3 is 16 amino acids. Germline CDR1 SGHDT, CDR2 YYEEEE. CDR3: CASSAASGGAGNEQYF. CDR3 in DNA: TGTGCCAGCAGCGCCGCTAGCGGGGGGGCGGGAAACGAGCAGTACTTC.

This clone was seen a single time. Here the CDR3 reads CASSLGRSARSYEQYF. As DNA, the CDR3 is TGTGCCAGCAGCTTGGGGCGGTCAGCTCGATCCTACGAGCAGTACTTC. The chain joins TRBV5-6 to TRBJ2-7, with D hard to call. Trimming took 0 bases from V and 1 from J, leaving 14 bases between them. CDR3 size: 16 residues. The germline V gene has CDR1 SGHDT and CDR2 YYEEEE. The full variable domain, with the rest looked up from reference TRBV5-6 and TRBJ2-7, is DAGVTQSPTHLIKTRGQQVTLRCSPKSGHDTVSWYQQALGQGPQFIFQYYEEEERQRGNFPDRFSGHQFPNYSSELNVNALLLGDSALYLCASSLGRSARSYEQYFGPGTRLTVT.

A remark on this clone: Other nucleotide sequences from this sample produce the same CDR3. This sequence joins TRBV5-5 and TRBJ2-2; TRBD1 agrees at 7 bases. The V gene's germline CDR1 is SGHKS and CDR2 YYEKEE (reference sequence). The CDR3 spans 16 residues. The V gene end was trimmed by 1 base and the J gene end by 1 base; junction bases not matched to a gene: 4. CDR3 sequence (DNA): TGTGCCAGCAGCTTGAAGGGGGCCCTGAACACCGGGGAGCTGTTTTTT. Its translation is CASSLKGALNTGELFF.

This clone has only a few counts. V and J are TRBV19 and TRBJ2-1, with a weak D call TRBD2 (6 bases). The CDR3 length is 16 residues. Trimming removed 7 bases from V and 0 bases from J, with 16 bases in between. Germline values: CDR1 LNHDA, CDR2 SQIVND (reference sequence). CDR3 sequence (DNA): TGTGCCAGTACCAACCCGGGAGAGAGCTCCTACAATGAGCAGTTCTTC. Protein product: CASTNPGESSYNEQFF.

This clone was counted many times. V usage is TRBV7-3 and J usage is TRBJ2-3; tentative D call: TRBD2 (6 bases). The germline gives CDR1 SGHTA, CDR2 FQGTGA. CDR3 length equals 13 residues. Trimming took off 0 bases at V and 8 bases at J, with 9 bases between the two ends. CDR3 nucleotides: TGTGCCAGCAGCTTAACGGACGGGGGTACGCAGTATTTT. It is translated as CASSLTDGGTQYF.

This clone was seen a handful of times. V is TRBV4-3 and J is TRBJ2-2; tentative D call: TRBD1 (5 bases). With 4 bases removed from V and 0 bases from J, the gap between germline ends came to 12 bases. The CDR3 totals 16 residues. The germline CDR1 and CDR2 sequences are LGHNA and YSLEER. The CDR3 nucleotides are TGCGCCAGCAGCCGCCCCAGGGCAACGAACACCGGGGAGCTGTTTTTT. This translates into CASSRPRATNTGELFF.

The CDR3 bases are TGTGCCACCTCTGGGGGGGGTACAGATACGCAGTATTTT. This translates into CATSGGGTDTQYF. The chain is built from TRBV6-6 and TRBJ2-3, with 7 bases identical to TRBD2. The germline CDR1 and CDR2 sequences are MNHNY and SVGAGI (reference sequence). CDR3 length: 13 residues. After removal of 10 bases from V and 3 bases from J, the junction contained 7 bases not matched to a gene.